Sequencing of this T cell receptor (beta chain) was carried out in a study of beta chain features in type 1 diabetes. Once sorted, every population was more than 98% pure. Study results and caveats: Any HLA-type effect on TCRB rearrangement remained unresolved here. A cDNA-based sequencing approach could over-represent cells with high TCR expression.

The whole isolated RNA underwent reverse transcription, so sequencing captured expressed TCRB transcripts. Here immunoSEQ multiplex PCR was the method, and the copy in TCRdb shows in-frame clones only, minus some. This table has about 620,000 clones, roughly 15% appearing once. Turning to this clone: Its antigen remains unidentified.

The CDR3 is 17 amino acids. Per the germline V gene, CDR1 is SGDLS and CDR2 is YYNGEE. V lost 3 bases and J lost 2, with 15 bases in between. Material for sequencing was naive CD4+ T cells from blood. V gene TRBV9 combines with J gene TRBJ2-6; possibly TRBD1 for D (6 bases). The clonotype was recovered from a man between 18 and 35 years old in good health. CDR3: CASSARGQSPGANVLTF. The CDR3 nucleotides read TGTGCCAGCAGCGCCCGAGGACAGAGCCCTGGGGCCAACGTCCTGACTTTC.